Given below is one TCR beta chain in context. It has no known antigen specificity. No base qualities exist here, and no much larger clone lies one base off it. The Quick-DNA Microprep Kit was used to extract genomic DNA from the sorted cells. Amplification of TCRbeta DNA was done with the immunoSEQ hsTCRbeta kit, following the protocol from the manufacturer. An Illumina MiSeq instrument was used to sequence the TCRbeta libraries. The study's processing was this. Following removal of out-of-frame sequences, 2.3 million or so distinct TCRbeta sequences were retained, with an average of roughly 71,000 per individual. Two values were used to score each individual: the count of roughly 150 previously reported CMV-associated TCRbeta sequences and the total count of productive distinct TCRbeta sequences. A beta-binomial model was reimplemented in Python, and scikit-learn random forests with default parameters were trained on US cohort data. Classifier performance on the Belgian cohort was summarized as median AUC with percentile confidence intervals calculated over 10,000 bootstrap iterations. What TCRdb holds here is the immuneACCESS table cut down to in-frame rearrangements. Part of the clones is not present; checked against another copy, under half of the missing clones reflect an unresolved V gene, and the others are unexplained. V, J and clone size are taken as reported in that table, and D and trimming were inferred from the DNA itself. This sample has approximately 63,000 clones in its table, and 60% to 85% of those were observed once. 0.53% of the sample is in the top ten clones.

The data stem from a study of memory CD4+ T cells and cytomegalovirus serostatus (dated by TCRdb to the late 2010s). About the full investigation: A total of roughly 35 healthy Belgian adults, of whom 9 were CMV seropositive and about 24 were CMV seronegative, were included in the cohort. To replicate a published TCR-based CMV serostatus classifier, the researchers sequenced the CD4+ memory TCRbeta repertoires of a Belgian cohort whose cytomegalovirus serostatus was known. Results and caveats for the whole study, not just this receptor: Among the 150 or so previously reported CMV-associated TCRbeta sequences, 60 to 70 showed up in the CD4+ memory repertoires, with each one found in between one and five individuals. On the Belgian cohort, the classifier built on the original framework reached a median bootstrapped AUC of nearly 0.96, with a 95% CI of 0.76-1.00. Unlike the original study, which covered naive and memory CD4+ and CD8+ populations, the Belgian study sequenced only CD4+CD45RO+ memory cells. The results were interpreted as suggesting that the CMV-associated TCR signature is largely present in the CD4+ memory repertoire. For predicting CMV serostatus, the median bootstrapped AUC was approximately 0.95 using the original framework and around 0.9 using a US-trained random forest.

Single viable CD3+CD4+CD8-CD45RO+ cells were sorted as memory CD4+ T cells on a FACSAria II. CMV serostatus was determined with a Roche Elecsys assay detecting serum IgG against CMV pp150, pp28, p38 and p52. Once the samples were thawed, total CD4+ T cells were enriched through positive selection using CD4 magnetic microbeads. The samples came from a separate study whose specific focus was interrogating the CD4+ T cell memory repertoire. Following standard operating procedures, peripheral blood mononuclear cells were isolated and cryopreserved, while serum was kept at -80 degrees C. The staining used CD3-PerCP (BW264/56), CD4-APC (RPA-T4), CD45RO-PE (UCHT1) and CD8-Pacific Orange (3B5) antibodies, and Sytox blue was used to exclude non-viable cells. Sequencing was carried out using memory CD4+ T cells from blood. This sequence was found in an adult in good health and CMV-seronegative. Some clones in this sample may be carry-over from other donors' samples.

The CDR3 amino acid sequence is: CASSPLQGGNTEAFF. Read as DNA, the sequence is TGTGCCAGCTCACCACTACAGGGAGGCAACACTGAAGCTTTCTTT. The V and J segments used are TRBV18 and TRBJ1-1; tentative D gene TRBD1, with 6 bases matching. The V and J ends are trimmed by 1 base and 2 bases, leaving 11 bases between them. From its cysteine to its phenylalanine, the CDR3 spans 15 amino acids. The only DNA kept is the CDR3, 45 bases in frame from the first base. CDR1 and CDR2 were assigned from the germline V gene as KGHSH and LQKENI. With all but the CDR3 taken from the reference TRBV18 and TRBJ1-1 genes, the full variable domain is: NAGVMQNPRHLVRRRGQEARLRCSPMKGHSHVYWYRQLPEEGLKFMVYLQKENIIDESGMPKERFSAEFPKEGPSILRIQQVVRGDSAAYFCASSPLQGGNTEAFFGQGTRLTVV.